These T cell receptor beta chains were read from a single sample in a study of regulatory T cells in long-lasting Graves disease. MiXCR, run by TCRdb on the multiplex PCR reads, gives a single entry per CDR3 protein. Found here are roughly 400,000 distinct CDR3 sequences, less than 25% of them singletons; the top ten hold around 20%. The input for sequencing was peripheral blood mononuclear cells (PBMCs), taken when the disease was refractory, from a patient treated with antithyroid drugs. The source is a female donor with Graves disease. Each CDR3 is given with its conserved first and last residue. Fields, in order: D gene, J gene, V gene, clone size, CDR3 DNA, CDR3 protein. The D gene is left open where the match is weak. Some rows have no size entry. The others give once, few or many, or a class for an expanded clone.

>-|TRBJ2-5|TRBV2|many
TGTGCCAGCAGTGAGATATGGGGAGAGACCCAGTACTTC
CASSEIWGETQYF
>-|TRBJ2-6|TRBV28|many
TGTGCCAGCAGTGGAATTACAGGTGGCTCTGGGGCCAACGTCCTGACTTTC
CASSGITGGSGANVLTF
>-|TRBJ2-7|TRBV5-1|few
TGCGCCAGCAGCTTGGGACAGGACGTCTACGAGCAGTACTTC
CASSLGQDVYEQYF
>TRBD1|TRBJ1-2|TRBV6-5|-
TGTGCCAGCAGTTCTAACTACCGGGACAGCTATGGCTACACCTTC
CASSSNYRDSYGYTF
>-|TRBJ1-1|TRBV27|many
TGTGCCAGCAGTCTCCAGGCCTACGACACTGAAGCTTTCTTT
CASSLQAYDTEAFF
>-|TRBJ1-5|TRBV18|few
TGTGCCAGCTCACCTAGGGACTCCGGAGGCAATCAGCCCCAGCATTTT
CASSPRDSGGNQPQHF
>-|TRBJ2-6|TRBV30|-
TGTGCCTGGAGTGTACGTAGCACTGGGGCCAACGTCCTGACTTTC
CAWSVRSTGANVLTF
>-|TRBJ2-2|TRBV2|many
TGTGCCAGCAGACTAGCCGCGAACACCGGGGAGCTGTTTTTT
CASRLAANTGELFF
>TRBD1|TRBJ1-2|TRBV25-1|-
TGTGCCAGCAGTGGTGAGGGGGCCGCTGGCTACACCTTC
CASSGEGAAGYTF
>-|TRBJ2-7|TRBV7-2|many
TGTGCCAGCAGCTTAGCCGGGGGTCACGAGCAGTACTTC
CASSLAGGHEQYF
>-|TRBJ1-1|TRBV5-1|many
TGTGCCAGCAGCTTAGGGATAATGAACACTGAAGCTTTCTTT
CASSLGIMNTEAFF
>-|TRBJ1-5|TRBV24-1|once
TGTGCCACCACCGGGAAGGTTAAATGGAACAATCAGCCCCAGCATTTT
CATTGKVKWNNQPQHF
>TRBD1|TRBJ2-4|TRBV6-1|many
TGTGCCAGCAGTGAGGGGTCAGGGGGCAGGAACATTCAGTACTTC
CASSEGSGGRNIQYF
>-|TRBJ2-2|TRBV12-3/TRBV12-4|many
TGTGCCAGCAGTTTCATGGTCACCGGGGAGCTGTTTTTT
CASSFMVTGELFF
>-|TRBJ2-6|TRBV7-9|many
TGTGCCAGCAGCTTGAACTCTGGGGCCAACGTCCTGACTTTC
CASSLNSGANVLTF
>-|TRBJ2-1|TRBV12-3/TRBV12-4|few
TGTGCCAGCAGTCATCATGGTGACTTCGACAATGAGCAGTTCTTC
CASSHHGDFDNEQFF